What follows is one T cell receptor beta chain and its context. These data come from a study of CD4 T cell repertoires in COVID-19. This CDR3 is 15 amino acids long. Germline trimming cut 4 bases from V and 0 bases from J; bases unmatched to any gene: 3. The germline CDR1 and CDR2 sequences are SGHNT and YYREEE (reference sequence). The memory T cells were sequenced right after ex vivo isolation, without culture. The table came from immunoSEQ multiplex PCR; TCRdb's copy has only in-frame clones and leaves some out. In the table there are roughly 23,000 clones, around nine tenths of which are singletons.

The sample was central memory CD4+ T cells from blood, taken before the COVID-19 pandemic. The clonotype was recovered from a human donor who had COVID-19. This sequence joins TRBV5-4 and TRBJ2-1; 8 nucleotides agree with TRBD1. The CDR3 region is CASSRTGSSYNEQFF. The CDR3 coding sequence is TGTGCCAGCAGCAGGACAGGGAGCTCCTACAATGAGCAGTTCTTC.